One TCR beta chain is described in this entry. This entry is derived from a study of blood T cell repertoires in COVID-19. The overall study: Italy, Spain and the United States were the sources of the convalescent and acute COVID-19 samples. In each case, the material was cDNA or gDNA derived from T cells, B-cell-depleted T cells, or PBMCs.

Authors' processing steps: For nucleated cells, counts were estimated from reference gene primer amplification. Here immunoSEQ multiplex PCR was the method, and the copy in TCRdb shows in-frame clones only, minus some. The D gene and trimming were derived from the DNA, and the V and J assignments and clone size from that table. This repertoire shows about 86,000 clones, approximately 86% found once; its top ten account for nearly 3.5%. Germline V gives CDR1 LNHDA, CDR2 SQIVND (reference sequence). The V end lost 7 bases, the J end lost 3 bases, and 18 bases lay between the germline ends. The length of the CDR3 is 15 residues.

Material for sequencing was peripheral blood. V is TRBV19 and J is TRBJ1-2, with a tentative D call TRBD1 (6 bases). The receptor was derived from a man aged 50-60 years with acute or convalescent COVID-19. The CDR3 coding sequence is TGTGCCAGTATGGGAGACTGGAGGACAGACTATGGCTACACCTTC. Translation gives CASMGDWRTDYGYTF.